One sample yielded the 26 T cell receptor beta chains listed below, sequenced in a study of cytomegalovirus exposure and HLA in healthy donors. With 60 Vbeta and 13 Jbeta primers, the PCR was carried out. Assay: immunoSEQ multiplex PCR; the TCRdb copy retains only in-frame clones and omits some. Of around 200,000 clones listed, 60% to 85% are singletons. What was sequenced was PBMCs. The receptor source for this set is a man aged 40-50 years in good health and CMV-seronegative.

The V gene is TRBV7-9, the J gene TRBJ2-3; 7 bases are shared with TRBD1. With V trimmed by 4 bases and J by 2 bases, 6 bases remained unmatched. Germline loops: CDR1 SEHNR, CDR2 FQNEAQ (reference sequence). This CDR3 contains 15 residues. The CDR3: CASSSGTDLTDTQYF. CDR3 sequence (DNA): TGTGCCAGCAGCTCTGGGACAGACCTCACAGATACGCAGTATTTT.

This clone has just one count. This sequence joins TRBV4-2 and TRBJ2-2; the D gene is possibly TRBD1 (6 bases). This CDR3 region has 15 residues. V was shortened by 0 bases and J by 4 bases, with 9 bases between the two germline ends. The germline gives CDR1 LGHNA, CDR2 YNFKEQ. CDR3 protein: CASSQEQGLTGELFF. The CDR3 nucleotides are TGTGCCAGCAGCCAAGAACAGGGTCTCACCGGGGAGCTGTTTTTT.

The chain links TRBV10-3 to TRBJ2-3, with D maybe TRBD1 (6 bases). The CDR3 is 13 amino acids. Trimming took 5 bases from V and 2 from J, leaving 8 bases between them. Germline assignment: CDR1 ENHRY and CDR2 SYGVKD. CDR3 in DNA: TGTGCCATCAGTTGGGACAACACAGATACGCAGTATTTT. It yields the protein CAISWDNTDTQYF.

The chain has TRBV5-1 and TRBJ2-2, with 7 bases fitting TRBD1. V lost 1 base, J lost 4 bases, and 7 bases stayed unmatched. There are 16 residues in the CDR3. The germline CDR1 and CDR2 sequences are SGHRS and YFSETQ. The CDR3 DNA sequence: TGCGCCAGCAGCTTGAATAGAGACAGGGTCACCGGGGAGCTGTTTTTT. Translating it yields CASSLNRDRVTGELFF.

This chain joins TRBV19 and TRBJ1-4; D is possibly TRBD1 (6 bases). This CDR3 has 14 residues. Per germline, CDR1 LNHDA and CDR2 SQIVND (reference sequence). V lost 6 bases, J lost 10 bases, and 18 bases lay in between. CDR3 loop: CASSPDRAAGKLFF. The CDR3 coding sequence is TGTGCCAGTAGCCCGGACAGAGCGGCTGGAAAACTGTTTTTT.

The chain is built from TRBV7-8 and TRBJ2-3; D perhaps matches TRBD2 (5 bases). CDR3 length: 16 amino acids. Trimming left V 1 base short and J 0 bases short, with 11 bases between. The germline CDR1 and CDR2 sequences are SGHVS and FQNEAQ. CDR3 protein: CASSLDGGPSTDTQYF. CDR3 sequence (DNA): TGTGCCAGCAGCTTAGACGGAGGACCTAGCACAGATACGCAGTATTTT.

The chain has TRBV12-2 and TRBJ1-5; the table's D call, TRBD1, was not checked against the DNA. TRBV12-2 is an annotated pseudogene. The CDR3 is made up of 16 amino acids. The CDR3 spells CASRPRATGTNQPQHF. DNA for the CDR3: TGTGCAAGTCGCCCACGCGCGACAGGGACGAATCAGCCCCAGCATTTT.

V is TRBV2 and J is TRBJ1-2; TRBD1 aligns across 7 bases. V dropped 10 bases and J dropped 4; count of bases not matched to a gene: 6. CDR1 SNHLY and CDR2 FYNNEI come from the germline V gene. This CDR3 region has 12 residues. The CDR3 spells CANRGGGYGYTF. For the CDR3, the DNA is TGTGCCAACAGGGGAGGCGGCTATGGCTACACCTTC.

The gene calls are TRBV27 and TRBJ2-1; 11 bases fit TRBD2. The length of the CDR3 is 15 residues. Germline CDR1 MNHEY, CDR2 SMNVEV (reference sequence). Unmatched junction bases numbered 7, after V lost 5 bases and J lost 7 bases. CDR3 region: CASSPRLAGWNEQFF. For the CDR3, the DNA is TGTGCCAGCAGTCCTAGACTAGCGGGGTGGAATGAGCAGTTCTTC.

V and J are TRBV6-5 and TRBJ2-2, with TRBD1 matching 7 bases. In germline, CDR1 is MNHEY, CDR2 SVGAGI. Trimming removed 4 bases from V and 6 bases from J; junction bases left unmatched: 2. CDR3 length: 13 residues. In nucleotides, the CDR3 is TGTGCCAGCAGTTTAGGGGGCGCCGGGGAGCTGTTTTTT. This translates into CASSLGGAGELFF.

This chain uses TRBV28 with TRBJ2-1; TRBD1 matches 7 bases. Losses at the gene ends were 7 bases for V and 4 bases for J; bases not matched to a gene: 10. This CDR3 spans 15 amino acids. The germline V gene has CDR1 MDHEN and CDR2 SYDVKM. The CDR3 region is CASTPTGENYNEQFF. The CDR3, as DNA: TGTGCCAGCACCCCAACAGGGGAGAATTACAATGAGCAGTTCTTC.

The chain couples TRBV7-9 to TRBJ1-4; D unclear. This CDR3 contains 14 residues. Between the trimmed V and J ends, which lost 5 bases and 5 bases, there was a span of 12 bases. The germline V gene encodes CDR1 SEHNR and CDR2 FQNEAQ (reference sequence). The DNA of the CDR3 is TGTGCCAGCAGCCACCCGACAAAAAATGAAAAACTGTTTTTT. Protein: CASSHPTKNEKLFF.

This CDR3 is CASSSPAGEDGELFF. Written as DNA, the CDR3 is TGTGCCAGCAGCTCACCAGCGGGAGAAGACGGGGAGCTGTTTTTT. This sequence joins TRBV7-9 and TRBJ2-2, with 8 bases identical to TRBD2. V was clipped by 4 bases and J by 7 bases; unmatched bases: 8. Germline V gene lookup returns CDR1 SEHNR and CDR2 FQNEAQ (reference sequence). The CDR3 sequence is 15 residues long.

The chain carries TRBV4-1 and TRBJ2-5; 9 bases map to TRBD2. Germline assignment: CDR1 MGHRA and CDR2 YSYEKL. This CDR3 is built from 16 residues. V shed 1 base and J 5 bases; nucleotides not matched to a gene: 8. The CDR3 here is CASSQVPGLAYETQYF. The CDR3 bases are TGCGCCAGCAGCCAAGTACCGGGACTAGCTTATGAGACCCAGTACTTC.

The chain recombines TRBV9 with TRBJ2-2, with 7 bases matching TRBD1. Per germline, CDR1 SGDLS and CDR2 YYNGEE. The V and J ends lost 0 bases and 4 bases, in that order; junction bases with no gene match: 6. The CDR3 consists of 16 residues. CDR3 amino acids: CASSVAPGQATGELFF. DNA for the CDR3: TGTGCCAGCAGCGTAGCTCCCGGACAGGCCACCGGGGAGCTGTTTTTT.

The chain links TRBV7-2 to TRBJ1-6; 9 bases are a match to TRBD1. CDR3 size: 15 residues. Germline CDR1 and CDR2: SGHTA and FQGNSA. V lost 3 bases and J lost 7; bases outside the gene matches: 4. For the CDR3, the DNA is TGTGCCAGCAGCTTGGACAGGGGTGACAATTCACCCCTCCACTTT. Translating it yields CASSLDRGDNSPLHF.

The chain links TRBV9 to TRBJ1-4; D is uncertain. The V gene's germline CDR1 is SGDLS and CDR2 YYNGEE. CDR3 length: 15 residues. The ends were cut back, 3 bases at V and 0 bases at J, with 9 bases in the middle. DNA of the CDR3: TGTGCCAGCAGCGGCAACAGTGCAACTAATGAAAAACTGTTTTTT. Amino acid sequence: CASSGNSATNEKLFF. The full variable domain, in which reference TRBV9 and TRBJ1-4 provide the parts outside the CDR3, is DSGVTQTPKHLITATGQRVTLRCSPRSGDLSVYWYQQSLDQGLQFLIQYYNGEERAKGNILERFSAQQFPDLHSELNLSSLELGDSALYFCASSGNSATNEKLFFGSGTQLSVL.

V and J are TRBV6-1 and TRBJ1-5; the match to TRBD1 covers 7 bases. Germline CDR1 MNHNS, CDR2 SASEGT. This CDR3 spans 13 amino acids. V shed 6 bases and J 4 bases; nucleotides not matched to a gene: 3. In DNA, the CDR3 is TGTGCCAGCAGCCTGACAGGGAATCAGCCCCAGCATTTT. Protein: CASSLTGNQPQHF.

V gene TRBV5-4 combines with J gene TRBJ2-2; 7 nucleotides match TRBD1. Germline assignment: CDR1 SGHNT and CDR2 YYREEE (reference sequence). The CDR3 has 16 residues. V was pared by 2 bases and J by 2 bases, with 6 bases of the junction left unmatched. The CDR3 sequence: CASSFPGQPNTGELFF. The CDR3 DNA reads as TGTGCCAGCAGCTTTCCGGGACAGCCAAACACCGGGGAGCTGTTTTTT.

The J gene is TRBJ1-5, the V gene TRBV2, with TRBD1 identical over 9 bases. There are 14 residues in the CDR3. CDR1 and CDR2 (germline): SNHLY, FYNNEI. V lost 5 bases, J lost 5 bases, and 4 bases stayed unmatched. The CDR3 loop is CASSRQGVHQPQHF. The CDR3 coding sequence is TGTGCCAGCAGTCGACAGGGGGTTCATCAGCCCCAGCATTTT.

CDR3 sequence: CASSWAGNTEAFF. In nucleotides, the CDR3 is TGTGCCAGCAGCTGGGCCGGGAACACTGAAGCTTTCTTT. The rearrangement links TRBV7-9 to TRBJ1-1, with D uncertain. Germline V CDR1 and CDR2: SEHNR, FQNEAQ (reference sequence). The CDR3 sequence is 13 residues long. V was clipped by 4 bases and J by 1 base, with 7 bases between them.

The chain couples TRBV7-2 to TRBJ1-6; D is undetermined. Germline V gene sequence: CDR1 SGHTA, CDR2 FQGNSA. The CDR3 totals 14 residues. Trimming took off 8 bases at V and 0 bases at J, with 8 bases between the two ends. In nucleotides, the CDR3 is TGTGCCAGCCTCCCTAGCTCCTATAATTCACCCCTCCACTTT. It encodes CASLPSSYNSPLHF.

The chain has TRBV5-1 and TRBJ2-7, with TRBD1 matching over 7 bases. CDR1 is SGHRS and CDR2 is YFSETQ in the germline V gene. The CDR3 totals 14 residues. Trimming cost V 7 bases and J 0 bases; bases outside gene matches: 7. The CDR3 is CASYAGDSSYEQYF. CDR3 nucleotides: TGCGCCAGCTATGCCGGGGACAGCTCCTACGAGCAGTACTTC.

CDR3 bases: TGTGCCAGCACCCCACAGGGGAGAGGCTACACCTTC. Translation gives CASTPQGRGYTF. This chain joins TRBV28 and TRBJ1-2, with 7 bases aligning to TRBD1. Trimming removed 7 bases from V and 8 bases from J; junction bases left unmatched: 7. Looked up from germline, CDR1 is MDHEN and CDR2 is SYDVKM. This CDR3 region has 12 residues.

V and J are TRBV5-1 and TRBJ2-1; TRBD2 agrees at 11 bases. V lost 4 bases, J lost 0 bases, and 3 bases stayed unmatched. CDR3 length equals 16 residues. The germline CDR1 and CDR2 sequences are SGHRS and YFSETQ. Here the CDR3 DNA reads TGCGCCAGCAGCATTACTAGCGGGAGCTCCTACAATGAGCAGTTCTTC. This sequence encodes CASSITSGSSYNEQFF. Drawing the rest from reference TRBV5-1 and TRBJ2-1, the complete variable domain is KAGVTQTPRYLIKTRGQQVTLSCSPISGHRSVSWYQQTPGQGLQFLFEYFSETQRNKGNFPGRFSGRQFSNSRSEMNVSTLELGDSALYLCASSITSGSSYNEQFFGPGTRLTVL.

The chain is built from TRBV11-2 and TRBJ1-5; TRBD1 might be the D (5 bases). Trimming pared 4 bases from V and 0 bases from J, leaving 7 bases between. In germline, CDR1 is SGHAT, CDR2 FQNNGV. The CDR3 consists of 14 residues. In nucleotides, the CDR3 is TGTGCCAGCAGCTCCAGGGATAGCAATCAGCCCCAGCATTTT. Translating gives CASSSRDSNQPQHF.